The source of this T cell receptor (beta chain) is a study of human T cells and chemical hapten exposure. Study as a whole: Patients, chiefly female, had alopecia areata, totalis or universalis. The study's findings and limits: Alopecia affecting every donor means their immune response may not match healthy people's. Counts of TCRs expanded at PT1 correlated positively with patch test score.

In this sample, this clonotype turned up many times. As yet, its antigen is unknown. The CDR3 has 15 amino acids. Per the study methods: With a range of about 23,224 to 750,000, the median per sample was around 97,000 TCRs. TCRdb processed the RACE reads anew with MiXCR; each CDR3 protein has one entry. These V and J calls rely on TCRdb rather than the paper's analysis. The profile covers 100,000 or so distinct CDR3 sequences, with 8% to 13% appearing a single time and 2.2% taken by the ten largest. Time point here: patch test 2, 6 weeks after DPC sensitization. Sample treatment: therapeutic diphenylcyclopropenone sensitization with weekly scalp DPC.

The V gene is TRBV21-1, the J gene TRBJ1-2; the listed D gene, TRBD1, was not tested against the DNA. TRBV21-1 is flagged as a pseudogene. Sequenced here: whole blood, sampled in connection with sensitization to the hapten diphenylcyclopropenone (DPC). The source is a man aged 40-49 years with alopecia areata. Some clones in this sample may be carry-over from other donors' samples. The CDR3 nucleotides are TGTGCCAGCAGCAGACGGACAGGGACAGGTGGCGGCTACACCTTC. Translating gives CASSRRTGTGGGYTF.